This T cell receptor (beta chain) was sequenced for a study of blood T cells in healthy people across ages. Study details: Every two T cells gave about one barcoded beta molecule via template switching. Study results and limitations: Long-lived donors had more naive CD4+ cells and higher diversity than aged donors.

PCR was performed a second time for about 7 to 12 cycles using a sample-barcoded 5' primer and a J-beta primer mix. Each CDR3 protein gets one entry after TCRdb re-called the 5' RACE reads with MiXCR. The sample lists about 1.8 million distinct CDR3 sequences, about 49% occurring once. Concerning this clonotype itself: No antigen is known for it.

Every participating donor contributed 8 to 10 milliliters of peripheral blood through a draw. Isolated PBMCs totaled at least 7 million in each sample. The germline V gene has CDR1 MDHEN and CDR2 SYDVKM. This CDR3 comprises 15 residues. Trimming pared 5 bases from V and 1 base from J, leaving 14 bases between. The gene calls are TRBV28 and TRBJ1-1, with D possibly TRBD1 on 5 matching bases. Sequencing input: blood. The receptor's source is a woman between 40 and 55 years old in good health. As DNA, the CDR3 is TGTGCCAGCAGTCCTAGACAGACAAAGAACACTGAAGCTTTCTTT. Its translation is CASSPRQTKNTEAFF.